This T cell receptor (beta chain) came from a study of cytomegalovirus exposure and HLA in healthy donors. The study ran its PCR with 60 Vbeta and 13 Jbeta primers. Generated by immunoSEQ multiplex PCR, the TCRdb table keeps only in-frame clones and is missing some. The sample is made up of around 190,000 clones, and the top ten hold about 1% of it. Looked up from germline, CDR1 is MGHRA and CDR2 is YSYEKL. V was clipped by 4 bases and J by 3 bases; unmatched bases: 7. The CDR3 spans 15 residues. This clonotype was obtained from a young woman in good health and CMV-seropositive. The chain recombines TRBV4-1 with TRBJ1-2, with 8 positions matching TRBD1. The sample taken for sequencing was PBMCs. This CDR3 is CASSPWTGSDYGYTF. The CDR3, as DNA: TGCGCCAGCAGCCCCTGGACAGGGTCTGACTATGGCTACACCTTC.